This TCR beta chain stems from a study of cytomegalovirus exposure and HLA in healthy donors. CDR1 is SGHDT, CDR2 YYEEEE, per germline. The length of the CDR3 is 15 residues. V dropped 1 base and J dropped 9; count of bases not matched to a gene: 9. The table came from immunoSEQ multiplex PCR; TCRdb's copy has only in-frame clones and leaves some out. Of 100,000 to 120,000 clones listed, approximately 90% are singletons. The sequencing input was PBMCs. The chain has TRBV5-6 and TRBJ1-5; 8 nucleotides agree with TRBD1. The sequence was obtained from a woman aged 18 to 35 in good health and CMV-seronegative. The CDR3 DNA reads TGTGCCAGCAGCTTGAGGACAGGGATAAATGGGCCCCAGCATTTT. Protein: CASSLRTGINGPQHF.